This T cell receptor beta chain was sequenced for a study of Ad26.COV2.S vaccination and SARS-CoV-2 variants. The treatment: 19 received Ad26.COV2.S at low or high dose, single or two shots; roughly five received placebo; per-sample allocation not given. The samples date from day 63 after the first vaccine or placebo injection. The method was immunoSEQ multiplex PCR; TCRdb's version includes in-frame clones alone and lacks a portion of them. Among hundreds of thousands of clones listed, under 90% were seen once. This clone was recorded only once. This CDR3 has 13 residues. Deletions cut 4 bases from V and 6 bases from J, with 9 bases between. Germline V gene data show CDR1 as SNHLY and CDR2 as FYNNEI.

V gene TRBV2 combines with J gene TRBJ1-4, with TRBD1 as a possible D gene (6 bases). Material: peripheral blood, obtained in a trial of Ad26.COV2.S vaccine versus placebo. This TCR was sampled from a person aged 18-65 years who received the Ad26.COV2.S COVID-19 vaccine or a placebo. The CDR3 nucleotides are TGTGCCAGCAGTGGGCAGGGGTATGAAAAACTGTTTTTT. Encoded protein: CASSGQGYEKLFF.